The clone carrying this T cell receptor beta chain was recorded once. Its matching antigen is unknown. Gene names denote mouse genes. The CDR3 goes on 1 residue after the read ends, and that part is filled in from the germline J gene. Distinct nucleotide sequences in the sample also encode this CDR3. Described time point: mouse harvest day 14 after allogeneic transplant. Each mouse received 10^7 T-cell-depleted marrow cells plus 10^6 splenic CD5+ T cells by tail vein. Tissues came from B6→BALB/c major-mismatch GVHD mice at day 7 or 14. Germline CDR1 NSQYPW, CDR2 LRSPGD (reference sequence). V lost 4 bases, J lost 3 bases, and 8 bases stayed unmatched. The length of the CDR3 is 17 residues. The data are from a study of tissue T cells after allogeneic stem cell transplantation. Study-wide findings and caveats: Anatomically similar tissues had similar TCR repertoires within each patient. Limitations included a small, clinically heterogeneous cohort and limited sampling depth.

TCRbeta CDR3 was sequenced at survey depth with template counts. TCRdb's table, derived via immunoSEQ multiplex PCR, lists solely in-frame clones and lacks some. The data contain fewer than 4,500 clones, 50% of them seen just once; the ten biggest clones take up around 20%. This clonotype was sampled from a female BALB/c mouse given C57BL/6 T cells with graft-versus-host disease after an allogeneic hematopoietic cell transplant. The sample was gut tissue. V is TRBV1 and J is TRBJ2-2, with 10 nucleotides matching TRBD1. CDR3 sequence reads: CTCSGGTGERDTGQLYF. Partial CDR3 DNA: TGCACCTGCAGTGGGGGGACAGGGGAGAGAGACACCGGGCAGCTCTAC.